This TCR beta chain stems from a study of lymphopenia after photon versus proton radiotherapy. Regarding the study as a whole: Relative stability marked proton patients; photon patients lost diversity and naive cells.

Per germline, CDR1 SQVTM and CDR2 ANQGSEA. The CDR3 is made up of 14 amino acids. The junction had 4 bases not matched to a gene; V was cut back by 4 bases and J by 3 bases. With respect to this clone: Antigen unknown.

TCRdb keeps only in-frame clones here, not all; method: immunoSEQ multiplex PCR. The sample has tens of thousands of clones; around nine tenths are singletons. The chain joins TRBV29-1 to TRBJ1-5; 9 positions agree with TRBD1. The material sequenced was peripheral blood, taken from a patient treated with proton-based radiotherapy. The sequence came from a woman in her seventies with pancreatic cancer. Some clones in this sample may be carry-over from other donors' samples. The CDR3 nucleotides are TGCAGCGTTGCCGGGACAGGGATCAATCAGCCCCAGCATTTT. Its translation is CSVAGTGINQPQHF.